Described below is a single TCR beta chain sequence and its context. Its antigen is as yet unknown. As defined, naive CD8 cells were CD45RO-negative and positively selected for CCR7, with terminally differentiated effector memory CD45RA+ cells excluded. This record comes from a study of shared clonotypes between healthy human individuals. Findings and limits, study-wide: Rarefaction analysis demonstrated incomplete sorted-subset sequencing notwithstanding large depth. Clonotype sharing across several donors was observed for around 4.5% of naive CD4 clonotypes.

Per the study methods: ImmunoSEQ output lacked quality scores and full-length reads, limiting matched filtering. The assay was immunoSEQ multiplex PCR, and TCRdb's table has in-frame clones only and misses some. V and J calls and clone size are those listed in that table; D and trimming were worked out from the DNA. Of about 1,900,000 clones in the sample, roughly 95% were seen once. CDR3 length: 12 residues. The V gene's germline CDR1 is SGHDT and CDR2 YYEEEE. The receptor was derived from a young man in good health. V usage is TRBV5-6 and J usage is TRBJ2-7; 7 nucleotides match TRBD2. Sequencing was performed on naive CD8+ T cells sorted from blood. The CDR3 DNA is TGTGCGACGGGGGGTACCTCCTACGAGCAGTACTTC. It specifies CATGGTSYEQYF.